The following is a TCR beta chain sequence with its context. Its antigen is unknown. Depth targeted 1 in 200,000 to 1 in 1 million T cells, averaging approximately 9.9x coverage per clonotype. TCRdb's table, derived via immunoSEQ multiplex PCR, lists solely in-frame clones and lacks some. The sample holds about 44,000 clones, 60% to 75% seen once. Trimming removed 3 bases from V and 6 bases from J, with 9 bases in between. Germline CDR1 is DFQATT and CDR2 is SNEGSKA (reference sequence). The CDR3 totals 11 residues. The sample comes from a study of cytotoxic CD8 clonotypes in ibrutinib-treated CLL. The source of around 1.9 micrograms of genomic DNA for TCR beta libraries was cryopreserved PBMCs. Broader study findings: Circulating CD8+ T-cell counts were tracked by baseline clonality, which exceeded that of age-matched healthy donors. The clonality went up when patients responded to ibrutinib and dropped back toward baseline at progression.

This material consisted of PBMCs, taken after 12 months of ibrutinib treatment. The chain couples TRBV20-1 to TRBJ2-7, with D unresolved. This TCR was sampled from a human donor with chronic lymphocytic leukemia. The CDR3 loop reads CSASLPLEQYF. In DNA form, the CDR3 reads TGCAGTGCTAGCCTCCCCCTCGAGCAGTACTTC.